These 24 T cell receptor beta chains were all obtained from the same sample, sequenced in a study of identifying expanded T cells in peripheral blood (dated by TCRdb to about 2019). The library was made by the immunoSEQ multiplex PCR assay. TCRdb mirrors the immuneACCESS table, restricted to in-frame sequences. Some clones are absent from its copies; in checked studies, under half trace to an unresolved V gene, and the reason for the others is unknown. Within this sample are some 100,000 clones, with about 90% of them counted one time only. Approximately 5.7% of the sample rests with the top ten. The sequenced sample was blood. The receptor set was obtained from a person aged 18 to 69 in good health.

The V gene is TRBV27, the J gene TRBJ2-1; no definite D call. This CDR3 region has 16 residues. The V gene lost 6 bases and the J gene lost 0 bases, with 15 bases spanning the gap. Germline assignment: CDR1 MNHEY and CDR2 SMNVEV (reference sequence). CDR3 sequence reads: CASRGRRTSSYNEQFF. CDR3 sequence (DNA): TGTGCCAGCAGAGGTCGGCGGACCAGCTCCTACAATGAGCAGTTCTTC.

This chain links TRBV6-5 with TRBJ1-2, with 12 bases fitting TRBD1. Trimming cost V 3 bases and J 8 bases; bases outside gene matches: 7. Looked up from germline, CDR1 is MNHEY and CDR2 is SVGAGI. This CDR3 contains 15 residues. CDR3 amino acids: CASSYGDRGQGGYTF. For the CDR3, the DNA is TGTGCCAGCAGTTATGGGGACAGGGGGCAGGGAGGCTACACCTTC.

This chain connects TRBV9 to TRBJ1-3; D is uncertain. V was trimmed by 0 bases and J by 3 bases, leaving 10 bases between them. This CDR3 spans 15 amino acids. Germline loops: CDR1 SGDLS, CDR2 YYNGEE. The CDR3 coding sequence is TGTGCCAGCAGCGTAGAGGCGAAGATTGGAAACACCATATATTTT. Translation gives CASSVEAKIGNTIYF.

The chain has TRBV19 and TRBJ2-7; the match to TRBD1 covers 10 bases. The germline V gene has CDR1 LNHDA and CDR2 SQIVND (reference sequence). V was clipped by 4 bases and J by 3 bases; unmatched bases: 6. The CDR3 spans 15 residues. CDR3 protein: CASSTRGQGHYEQYF. The CDR3 nucleotides are TGTGCCAGTAGTACCCGGGGACAGGGGCACTACGAGCAGTACTTC.

The chain couples TRBV7-6 to TRBJ2-5; 11 positions match TRBD1. The trim removed 5 bases at V and 5 bases at J, leaving 7 bases unmatched. CDR1 and CDR2 from the germline V gene are SGHVS and FNYEAQ. This CDR3 is built from 15 residues. CDR3: CASSITGTGGETQYF. CDR3 in DNA: TGTGCCAGCAGCATAACCGGGACAGGGGGTGAGACCCAGTACTTC.

The rearrangement links TRBV7-2 to TRBJ2-1, with 9 bases matching TRBD2. With 5 bases clipped from V and 3 bases from J, the junction kept 5 bases outside the gene matches. This CDR3 region has 15 residues. The germline V gene has CDR1 SGHTA and CDR2 FQGNSA. The chain's CDR3 is CASSADSGSYNEQFF. The CDR3 coding sequence is TGTGCCAGCAGCGCCGATAGCGGGAGCTACAATGAGCAGTTCTTC.

The rearrangement uses TRBV28 and TRBJ2-7, with D perhaps TRBD1 or TRBD2 (6 bases each). V was trimmed by 9 bases and J by 6 bases, leaving 27 bases between them. Germline V CDR1 and CDR2: MDHEN, SYDVKM. This CDR3 contains 16 residues. The CDR3 sequence: CASNRAGLGGGGEQYF. CDR3 DNA sequence: TGTGCCAGTAATAGGGCGGGACTTGGGGGCGGCGGCGAGCAGTACTTC.

The genes are TRBV6-4 and TRBJ1-1; a possible D gene is TRBD1 (6 bases). The V gene's germline CDR1 is MRHNA and CDR2 SNTAGT. This CDR3 has 13 residues. Trimming pared 5 bases from V and 1 base from J, leaving 8 bases between. Here the CDR3 reads CASSRTANTEAFF. The DNA for the CDR3 is TGTGCCAGCAGTCGGACAGCGAACACTGAAGCTTTCTTT.

This chain joins TRBV6-1 and TRBJ1-5; D might be TRBD1 (6 bases). This CDR3 has 15 amino acids. Germline V gene data show CDR1 as MNHNS and CDR2 as SASEGT. V was trimmed by 4 bases and J by 2 bases, leaving 12 bases between them. CDR3 sequence: CASSVNRDGNQPQHF. Here the CDR3 DNA reads TGTGCCAGCAGTGTCAACAGGGACGGCAATCAGCCCCAGCATTTT.

This rearrangement joins TRBV5-1 to TRBJ1-2; TRBD1 matches 7 bases. The CDR3 has 15 residues. Germline loops: CDR1 SGHRS, CDR2 YFSETQ. Germline trimming cut 0 bases from V and 8 bases from J; bases unmatched to any gene: 10. CDR3 nucleotides: TGCGCCAGCAGCTTGGGCTTCGACCAGGGGGTGGGCTACACCTTC. Protein product: CASSLGFDQGVGYTF.

The chain uses TRBV27 and TRBJ1-1, with D unclear. Germline values: CDR1 MNHEY, CDR2 SMNVEV (reference sequence). This CDR3 is 10 amino acids long. Trimming took off 8 bases at V and 1 base at J, with 2 bases between the two ends. The CDR3, as DNA: TGTGCCAGCGCGAACACTGAAGCTTTCTTT. Translating it yields CASANTEAFF.

This clone has only one observation. The rearrangement links TRBV5-6 to TRBJ1-1; no reliable D call. Trimming stripped 1 base from V and 1 base from J, with 14 bases between. CDR3 length: 16 amino acids. Germline CDR1 SGHDT, CDR2 YYEEEE. The CDR3 is CASSLIPRPSNTEAFF. As DNA, the CDR3 is TGTGCCAGCAGCTTGATTCCCAGACCTTCGAACACTGAAGCTTTCTTT.

This chain connects TRBV13 to TRBJ1-3; D call uncertain. V dropped 0 bases and J dropped 2 bases, with 8 bases sitting between them. The CDR3 runs 15 residues. Germline CDR1 and CDR2: PRHDT and FYEKMQ (reference sequence). CDR3 nucleotides: TGTGCCAGCAGCTTAGGGCTGGGAACTGGAAACACCATATATTTT. This gives the protein CASSLGLGTGNTIYF.

The rearrangement links TRBV7-9 to TRBJ2-1, with 7 positions matching TRBD2. This CDR3 is 19 amino acids long. Trimming cost V 1 base and J 0 bases; bases outside gene matches: 12. Germline values: CDR1 SEHNR, CDR2 FQNEAQ (reference sequence). The CDR3 DNA is TGTGCCAGCAGCTTAGGAGGGGCTTTAGCGGGTCGCTCCTACAATGAGCAGTTCTTC. Translated: CASSLGGALAGRSYNEQFF.

As DNA, the CDR3 is TGTGCCAGCGTAGAGGGGGACAGTTCTAATTCACCCCTCCACTTT. Protein product: CASVEGDSSNSPLHF. V usage is TRBV2 and J usage is TRBJ1-6; TRBD1 aligns across 7 bases. Looked up from germline, CDR1 is SNHLY and CDR2 is FYNNEI. J gave up 6 bases and V 8 bases, and 10 bases lay outside the gene matches. This CDR3 is built from 15 residues.

The CDR3 spells CASTEEGAGAFTGELFF. In nucleotides, the CDR3 is TGTGCCAGTACCGAAGAGGGGGCAGGGGCATTCACCGGGGAGCTGTTTTTT. The gene calls are TRBV19 and TRBJ2-2, with 7 bases that match TRBD1. This CDR3 spans 17 amino acids. V lost 7 bases and J lost 4; bases outside the gene matches: 15. Germline CDR1 reads LNHDA; CDR2 reads SQIVND (reference sequence).

The V call is TRBV9, the J call TRBJ2-1, with TRBD2 as a possible D gene (6 bases). Germline values: CDR1 SGDLS, CDR2 YYNGEE. CDR3 length equals 15 residues. Trimming pared 0 bases from V and 2 bases from J, leaving 9 bases between. CDR3 in amino acids: CASSVVSGAYNEQFF. CDR3 DNA: TGTGCCAGCAGCGTAGTTAGCGGCGCCTACAATGAGCAGTTCTTC.

The chain has TRBV10-3 and TRBJ2-3; 13 bases agree with TRBD2. This CDR3 contains 18 residues. The J segment lost 0 bases and the V segment lost 2 bases, leaving 5 bases of the junction unmatched. The V gene's germline CDR1 is ENHRY and CDR2 SYGVKD. The CDR3 is CAISETSGGVTSTDTQYF. In nucleotides, the CDR3 is TGTGCCATCAGTGAGACTAGCGGGGGGGTCACTAGCACAGATACGCAGTATTTT.

The chain joins TRBV11-1 to TRBJ2-5, with D perhaps TRBD1 (5 bases). Germline-derived CDR1 and CDR2 are SGHAT and FQDESV (reference sequence). The CDR3 is 14 residues long. V lost 6 bases to trimming and J lost 3 bases, with 14 bases between them. CDR3 DNA: TGTGCCAGCAGAAGCGACAGATTCAAAGAGACCCAGTACTTC. It translates to CASRSDRFKETQYF. The full variable domain, in which reference TRBV11-1 and TRBJ2-5 provide the parts outside the CDR3, is EAEVAQSPRYKITEKSQAVAFWCDPISGHATLYWYRQILGQGPELLVQFQDESVVDDSQLPKDRFSAERLKGVDSTLKIQPAELGDSAMYLCASRSDRFKETQYFGPGTRLLVL.

This chain uses TRBV19 with TRBJ2-3; D assignment may be TRBD1 or TRBD2 (6 bases each). Trimming took 2 bases from V and 4 from J, leaving 16 bases between them. CDR1 LNHDA and CDR2 SQIVND come from the germline V gene (reference sequence). This CDR3 is built from 16 residues. CDR3 DNA: TGTGCCAGTAGTATACCACAGGGATCGGGGGCAGATACGCAGTATTTT. Amino acid sequence: CASSIPQGSGADTQYF. The variable domain in full, completed from reference TRBV19 and TRBJ2-3, reads DGGITQSPKYLFRKEGQNVTLSCEQNLNHDAMYWYRQDPGQGLRLIYYSQIVNDFQKGDIAEGYSVSREKKESFPLTVTSAQKNPTAFYLCASSIPQGSGADTQYFGPGTRLTVL.

The chain carries TRBV19 and TRBJ1-1; D is uncertain. The V gene's germline CDR1 is LNHDA and CDR2 SQIVND (reference sequence). Trimming shortened V by 8 bases and J by 1 base, and 8 bases separated the two germline ends. CDR3 length: 12 amino acids. The CDR3, as DNA: TGTGCCAGTTCCCAAGGGAACACTGAAGCTTTCTTT. This translates into CASSQGNTEAFF.

The V call is TRBV11-2, the J call TRBJ2-1, with 7 bases identical to TRBD1. Germline CDR1 reads SGHAT; CDR2 reads FQNNGV. V lost 5 bases to trimming and J lost 6 bases; unmatched junction nucleotides: 13. The CDR3 extends over 16 amino acids. The CDR3 region has the DNA TGTGCCAGCAGCCAGAGCCGGGACAGAAAATTCAATGAGCAGTTCTTC. Its protein is CASSQSRDRKFNEQFF.

This sequence joins TRBV18 and TRBJ1-1; D perhaps matches TRBD1 (5 bases). Deletions cut 4 bases from V and 7 bases from J, with 13 bases between. The CDR3 extends over 13 amino acids. Germline V gene lookup returns CDR1 KGHSH and CDR2 LQKENI. In DNA form, the CDR3 reads TGTGCCAGCTCACTTACGGGGCAGCGTGAAGCTTTCTTT. It yields the protein CASSLTGQREAFF.

The chain joins TRBV7-9 to TRBJ1-2, with D unclear. This CDR3 spans 12 amino acids. V gave up 5 bases and J gave up 8 bases, with 12 bases separating them. Germline CDR1 and CDR2: SEHNR and FQNEAQ (reference sequence). The CDR3 DNA is TGTGCCAGCAGCCGGGCCTTAGAGGGCTACACCTTC. Its translation: CASSRALEGYTF. The full variable domain, in which reference TRBV7-9 and TRBJ1-2 provide the parts outside the CDR3, is DTGVSQNPRHKITKRGQNVTFRCDPISEHNRLYWYRQTLGQGPEFLTYFQNEAQLEKSRLLSDRFSAERPKGSFSTLEIQRTEQGDSAMYLCASSRALEGYTFGSGTRLTVV.